This T cell receptor (beta chain) was recovered during a study of memory CD4+ T cells and cytomegalovirus serostatus. Germline V gene sequence: CDR1 SNHLY, CDR2 FYNNEI. Trimming left V 1 base short and J 9 bases short, with 10 bases between. The CDR3 has 14 amino acids. Method: immunoSEQ multiplex PCR; TCRdb's copy keeps in-frame clones and lacks some. The repertoire holds 40,000 to 45,000 clones, with more than 65% as singletons. The sort gate was single viable CD3+CD4+CD8-CD45RO+ cells for memory CD4+ T cells. CD4+ T cells were isolated by positive magnetic selection. Sequencing was carried out using memory CD4+ T cells from blood. V usage is TRBV2 and J usage is TRBJ1-6, with D maybe TRBD1 (5 bases). The clonotype comes from an adult in good health and CMV-seronegative. CDR3 nucleotides: TGTGCCAGCAGTGAAGAGGGAGGGGTTTCACCCCTCCACTTT. It encodes CASSEEGGVSPLHF.